This TCR beta chain was identified during a study of cytomegalovirus exposure and HLA in healthy donors. Study-level findings and limits: The classifier was said to identify cytomegalovirus status with high specificity and sensitivity.

Comments on this clone: As yet, its antigen is unknown.

Method: immunoSEQ multiplex PCR; TCRdb's copy keeps in-frame clones and lacks some. The repertoire holds a few hundred thousand clones, with approximately 91% as singletons. V lost 3 bases to trimming and J lost 0 bases; unmatched junction nucleotides: 10. The CDR3 has 18 amino acids. Germline V gene data show CDR1 as SGHAT and CDR2 as FQNNGV. The receptor comes from a man between 25 and 39 years old in good health and CMV-seronegative. The chain carries TRBV11-2 and TRBJ2-1; 8 bases line up with TRBD1. Sequenced material: PBMCs. CDR3: CASSFGHWTGSSYNEQFF. CDR3 in DNA: TGTGCCAGCAGCTTTGGACACTGGACAGGGAGCTCCTACAATGAGCAGTTCTTC.